This TCR beta chain was found in a study of regulatory T cells in long-lasting Graves disease. General study results and limits: Segments TRBV28, TRBJ1-2 and TRBJ2-5 showed preferential usage in persistent disease.

As for time point: newly diagnosed GD, antithyroid drugs for less than 3 months. The TCR library was prepared using RNA isolated from PBMCs. Library construction for TCR beta used iRepertoire HTBI primers and Arm-PCR of CDR3 regions. TCRdb independently ran MiXCR on the multiplex PCR reads; one entry per CDR3 protein. The sample holds some 250,000 distinct CDR3 sequences, about 17% seen once. This clonotype was counted between two and nine times. The target antigen is unknown. This CDR3 contains 15 residues. J gave up 8 bases and V 2 bases, and 8 bases lay outside the gene matches. Germline V lookup: CDR1 ENHRY, CDR2 SYGVKD.

The chain recombines TRBV10-3 with TRBJ1-4; TRBD1 aligns across 7 bases. The TCR comes from a female donor with Graves disease. This specimen consisted of peripheral blood mononuclear cells (PBMCs), obtained at new diagnosis, from a patient treated with antithyroid drugs. CDR3: CAISEAGGRGEKLFF. The DNA of the CDR3 is TGTGCCATCAGTGAGGCAGGGGGAAGGGGCGAAAAACTGTTTTTT.